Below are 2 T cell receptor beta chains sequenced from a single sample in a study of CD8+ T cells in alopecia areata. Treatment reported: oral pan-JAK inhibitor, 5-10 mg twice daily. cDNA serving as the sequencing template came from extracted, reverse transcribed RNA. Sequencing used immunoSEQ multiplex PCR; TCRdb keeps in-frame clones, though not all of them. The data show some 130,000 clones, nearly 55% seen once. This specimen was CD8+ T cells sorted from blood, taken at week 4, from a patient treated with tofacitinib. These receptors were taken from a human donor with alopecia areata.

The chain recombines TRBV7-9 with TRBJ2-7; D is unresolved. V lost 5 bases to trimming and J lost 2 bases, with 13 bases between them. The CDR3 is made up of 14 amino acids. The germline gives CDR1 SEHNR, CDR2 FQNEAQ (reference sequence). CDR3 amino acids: CASSQTAATYEQYF. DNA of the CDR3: TGTGCCAGCAGCCAAACCGCAGCAACCTACGAGCAGTACTTC.

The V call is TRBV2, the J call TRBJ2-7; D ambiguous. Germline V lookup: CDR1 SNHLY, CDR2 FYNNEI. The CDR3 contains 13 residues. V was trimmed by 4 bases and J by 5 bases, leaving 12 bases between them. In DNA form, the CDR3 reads TGTGCCAGCAGTGGGGTGGCCTTGAACGAGCAGTACTTC. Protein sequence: CASSGVALNEQYF.